This T cell receptor beta chain is from a study of blood T cell repertoires in COVID-19. Study details: Acute-phase and convalescent COVID-19 samples originated in the United States, Italy and Spain.

Trimming stripped 2 bases from V and 0 bases from J, with 11 bases between. The germline V gene has CDR1 MRHNA and CDR2 SNTAGT. The CDR3 has 16 residues. Authors' data handling: Amplification of reference gene primers provided the estimated nucleated cell counts. The repertoire was sequenced with immunoSEQ multiplex PCR; TCRdb's copy has only in-frame clones and lacks some. V, J and clone size reflect that table, while D and trimming were determined from the DNA. This sample has roughly 130,000 clones, with about 87% found just once. Sequencing was done on a sample of peripheral blood. The J gene is TRBJ2-1, the V gene TRBV6-4, with TRBD2 as a possible D gene (6 bases). The TCR sequence derives from a woman in her sixties with acute or convalescent COVID-19. CDR3 sequence (DNA): TGTGCCAGCAGTGACCCTAGCGCTTGCTCCTACAATGAGCAGTTCTTC. Protein product: CASSDPSACSYNEQFF.